Sequencing of this T cell receptor (beta chain) was carried out in a study of T cell responses to AZD1222 COVID-19 vaccine. TCRdb's table, derived via immunoSEQ multiplex PCR, lists solely in-frame clones and lacks some. The sample carries 150,000 to 200,000 clones, 90% recorded once. The CDR3 loop spans 15 amino acids. Germline V gives CDR1 SQVTM, CDR2 ANQGSEA. J lost 4 bases, V lost 1 base, and 4 bases had no gene match. This sequence was found in an adult who received the AZD1222 COVID-19 vaccine. The V gene is TRBV29-1, the J gene TRBJ2-7; TRBD2 matches 13 bases. The sample was peripheral blood, taken 28 days after the second AZD1222 dose. CDR3 in amino acids: CSVEGTSGSRYEQYF. The DNA of the CDR3 is TGCAGCGTTGAAGGGACTAGCGGGAGTCGATACGAGCAGTACTTC.